This entry lists 9 T cell receptor beta chains sequenced from one sample in a study of T cells in Graves' hyperthyroidism and ophthalmopathy. RNA transcripts gave rise to amplified TCR beta CDR3 regions. Researchers ran a first-round RT-PCR on the TCR CDR3 using the HTBI primer set. TCRdb itself ran the multiplex PCR reads through MiXCR, one entry per CDR3 protein. The data hold around 350,000 distinct CDR3 sequences, with approximately 20% observed a single time. Material for sequencing was blood. These receptors were obtained from a woman under 30 with Graves' hyperthyroidism.

This clonotype was recorded many times. V gene TRBV7-8 combines with J gene TRBJ1-1; 7 positions match TRBD1. CDR1 is SGHVS, CDR2 FQNEAQ, per germline. The V gene end was trimmed by 4 bases and the J gene end by 3 bases; junction bases not matched to a gene: 5. The CDR3 runs 14 residues. Here the CDR3 reads CASSSGQLYTEAFF. DNA of the CDR3: TGTGCCAGCAGCTCGGGACAGTTGTACACTGAAGCTTTCTTT.

In its sample, this clonotype was seen many times. CDR3 DNA: TGTGCCAGCTCACCATCAGACGGACAGGGCCAAGAGACCCAGTACTTC. Amino acids: CASSPSDGQGQETQYF. This chain connects TRBV18 to TRBJ2-5, with 8 bases identical to TRBD1. V gave up 2 bases and J gave up 1 base; unmatched junction bases: 6. Per the germline V gene, CDR1 is KGHSH and CDR2 is LQKENI. This CDR3 has 16 amino acids. The variable domain in full, with the rest retrieved from reference TRBV18 and TRBJ2-5, is NAGVMQNPRHLVRRRGQEARLRCSPMKGHSHVYWYRQLPEEGLKFMVYLQKENIIDESGMPKERFSAEFPKEGPSILRIQQVVRGDSAAYFCASSPSDGQGQETQYFGPGTRLLVL.

This clonotype appeared a few times. This sequence joins TRBV2 and TRBJ2-2; possible D gene TRBD2, 6 bases. Between the trimmed V and J ends, which lost 6 bases and 5 bases, there was a span of 10 bases. This CDR3 region has 13 residues. CDR1 and CDR2 from the germline V gene are SNHLY and FYNNEI. Here the CDR3 DNA reads TGTGCCAGCAGAACTAGCTGGACCGGGGAGCTGTTTTTT. Translated, it gives CASRTSWTGELFF.

This clonotype has at least ten counts. V and J are TRBV15 and TRBJ1-3, with 8 nucleotides matching TRBD1. V lost 1 base and J lost 8; bases outside the gene matches: 10. Germline V lookup: CDR1 LNHNV, CDR2 YYDKDF (reference sequence). CDR3 length: 16 amino acids. CDR3 nucleotide sequence: TGTGCCACCAGCAGAGGCCCGCCAGGGGGCCGAGACACCATATATTTT. Amino acids: CATSRGPPGGRDTIYF. Full variable domain (outside the CDR3, taken from reference TRBV15 and TRBJ1-3): DAMVIQNPRYQVTQFGKPVTLSCSQTLNHNVMYWYQQKSSQAPKLLFHYYDKDFNNEADTPDNFQSRRPNTSFCFLDIRSPGLGDTAMYLCATSRGPPGGRDTIYFGEGSWLTVV.

The sample holds many counts of this clonotype. The chain uses TRBV7-9 and TRBJ2-7; D possibly uses TRBD1 or TRBD2 (5 bases each). Trimming stripped 4 bases from V and 4 bases from J, with 17 bases between. Germline CDR1 is SEHNR and CDR2 is FQNEAQ (reference sequence). This CDR3 is built from 15 residues. The CDR3 DNA is TGTGCCAGCAGCTCGAGATGGGACCAAAATTACGAGCAGTACTTC. Translated, it gives CASSSRWDQNYEQYF.

In this sample, this clonotype turned up many times. The chain employs TRBV7-9 and TRBJ1-1, with D tentatively TRBD1 (6 bases). This CDR3 contains 14 residues. V dropped 2 bases and J dropped 6 bases, with 13 bases sitting between them. Germline lookup yields CDR1 SEHNR and CDR2 FQNEAQ (reference sequence). The CDR3 reads CASSLKTGHSEAFF. CDR3 nucleotide sequence: TGTGCCAGCAGCTTAAAAACAGGGCATTCTGAAGCTTTCTTT.

The rearrangement uses TRBV7-6 and TRBJ2-2; the D gene is possibly TRBD2 (6 bases). The CDR3 is 16 amino acids. The V gene lost 5 bases and the J gene lost 1 base, with 14 bases spanning the gap. Per germline, CDR1 SGHVS and CDR2 FNYEAQ. The CDR3 sequence is CASSPTRTMNTGELFF. In nucleotides, the CDR3 is TGTGCCAGCAGCCCTACCCGGACTATGAACACCGGGGAGCTGTTTTTT.

This clonotype was counted many times. This chain links TRBV20-1 with TRBJ2-7, with D possibly matching TRBD1 (5 bases). Germline V gene sequence: CDR1 DFQATT, CDR2 SNEGSKA (reference sequence). This CDR3 is 16 amino acids long. Deletions cut 5 bases from V and 2 bases from J, with 22 bases between. This chain's CDR3 is CSAGATLSMAPYEQYF. Written as DNA, the CDR3 is TGCAGTGCTGGGGCGACACTTTCCATGGCGCCCTACGAGCAGTACTTC.

This clonotype appeared many times. The chain employs TRBV6-2 or TRBV6-3 and TRBJ1-5, with 7 bases aligning to TRBD1. From germline, CDR1 is MNHEY and CDR2 SVGEGT. CDR3 length: 18 amino acids. V shed 2 bases and J 0 bases; nucleotides not matched to a gene: 10. The CDR3 coding sequence is TGTGCCAGCAGTTACACGGGACAGTTCGAGTATAGCAATCAGCCCCAGCATTTT. It yields the protein CASSYTGQFEYSNQPQHF.